This T cell receptor beta chain was captured by sequencing in a study of CD8 T cells in ankylosing spondylitis. Whole-study results and caveats: Ankylosing spondylitis blood appeared to be characterized by a TCR beta motif of roughly eight highly homologous variants. Earlier literature documents some of the motif variants in reactive arthritis synovial fluid and blood.

Each TCR beta library was made by quantitative 5'-RACE that incorporated molecular barcodes. TCRdb re-derived calls from the 5' RACE reads in MiXCR, one entry per CDR3 protein. The sample lists approximately 440,000 distinct CDR3 sequences, roughly 18% seen once, with under 1.2% in the top ten. CDR1 is SEHNR and CDR2 is FQNEAQ in the germline V gene (reference sequence). This CDR3 is 15 amino acids long. V shed 5 bases and J 2 bases; nucleotides not matched to a gene: 5. This clonotype was counted many times. Its matching antigen is unknown. The receptor was derived from a male donor with ankylosing spondylitis. V usage is TRBV7-9 and J usage is TRBJ1-5; TRBD1 matches 8 bases. Sequencing used blood, either unsorted or a sorted T cell fraction (not recorded which). The CDR3 region has the DNA TGTGCCAGCAGCGGACCGGGACAGGGCAATCAGCCCCAGCATTTT. Its translation is CASSGPGQGNQPQHF.